The rows below give T cell receptor beta chains drawn from one sample of a study of shared clonotypes between healthy human individuals. Measured with immunoSEQ multiplex PCR; TCRdb has only the in-frame clones, and not every one. The sample carries about 1 million clones, roughly 74% recorded once. Sequencing used memory CD4+ T cells from PBMCs. The source of these receptors is a man younger than 35 in good health. Some clones in this sample may be carry-over from other donors' samples. Each CDR3 is given without its conserved first and last residue.

CDR3 protein: ASSQGMGVLRETQY
V gene: TRBV4-1

CDR3 protein: ASSQDLGTGEDEQY
V gene: TRBV11-2

CDR3 protein: ASSFYRVDGEQY
V gene: TRBV28

CDR3 protein: ASSQGSASTDTQY
V gene: TRBV5-4

CDR3 protein: ASRTGLLQGKLF
V gene: TRBV28

CDR3 protein: ASSLLDSGSDTQY
V gene: TRBV7-3

CDR3 protein: ASSYSISNQPQH
V gene: TRBV5-5

CDR3 protein: ATSRDQGPFSGNTIY
V gene: TRBV15

CDR3 protein: ASSSLAVGGDTQY
V gene: TRBV27

CDR3 protein: ASSEDRGLEETQY
V gene: TRBV2

CDR3 protein: ASSQDSDRTYNEQF
V gene: TRBV4-1

CDR3 protein: ATALALGYGYT
V gene: TRBV27

CDR3 protein: ASAGQVQISGTEAF
V gene: TRBV10-3

CDR3 protein: ASSPLGTDTQY
V gene: TRBV5-1

CDR3 protein: ASSQYEQY
V gene: TRBV19

CDR3 protein: ASSSGTGGVGNQPQH
V gene: TRBV5-8

CDR3 protein: ASSSIWDEQY
V gene: TRBV11-1

CDR3 protein: ATKGIMNTEAF
V gene: TRBV27

CDR3 protein: ASSQEPGSGEQY
V gene: TRBV4-3

CDR3 protein: ASQTSTGGNTEAF
V gene: TRBV6-5

CDR3 protein: ASSYGLAGAHEQF
V gene: TRBV5-4

CDR3 protein: ASSPPGSRAVDQPQH
V gene: TRBV18